This paragraph covers one T cell receptor (beta chain) sequence. Time point defined: cycle 4 day 1 (C4D1), after about 6 weeks of nivolumab. All patients experienced relapse after autologous stem cell transplantation, and brentuximab vedotin exposure was variable. The study purified CD4+ T cells from thawed PBMCs using magnetic negative selection. Germline lookup yields CDR1 MDHEN and CDR2 SYDVKM. The CDR3 runs 14 residues. Deletions cut 6 bases from V and 5 bases from J, with 13 bases between. The method was immunoSEQ multiplex PCR; TCRdb's version includes in-frame clones alone and lacks a portion of them. The sample carries about 21,000 clones, around 68% recorded once. The sample originates from a study of PD-1 blockade in classical Hodgkin lymphoma.

Material: CD4+ T cells from blood, obtained before the fourth cycle of nivolumab. The TCR comes from a human donor with classical Hodgkin lymphoma. This chain joins TRBV28 and TRBJ2-2; D is undetermined. The CDR3 sequence is CASSPGPSTGELFF. The CDR3 nucleotides are TGTGCCAGCAGCCCAGGACCAAGTACCGGGGAGCTGTTTTTT. Variable domain in full (rest from reference TRBV28 and TRBJ2-2): DVKVTQSSRYLVKRTGEKVFLECVQDMDHENMFWYRQDPGLGLRLIYFSYDVKMKEKGDIPEGYSVSREKKERFSLILESASTNQTSMYLCASSPGPSTGELFFGEGSRLTVL.